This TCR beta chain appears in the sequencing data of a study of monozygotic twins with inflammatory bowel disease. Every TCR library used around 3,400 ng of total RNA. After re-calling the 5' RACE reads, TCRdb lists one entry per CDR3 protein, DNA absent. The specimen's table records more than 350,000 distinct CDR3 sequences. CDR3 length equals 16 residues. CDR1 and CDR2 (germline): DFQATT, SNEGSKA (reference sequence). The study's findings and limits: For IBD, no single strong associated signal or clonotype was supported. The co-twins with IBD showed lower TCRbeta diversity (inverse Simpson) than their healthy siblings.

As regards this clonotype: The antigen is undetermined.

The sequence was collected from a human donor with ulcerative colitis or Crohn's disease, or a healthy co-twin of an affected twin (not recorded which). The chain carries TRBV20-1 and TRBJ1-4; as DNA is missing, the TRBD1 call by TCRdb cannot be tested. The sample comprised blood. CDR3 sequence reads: CSARRRDAMGNEKLFF.